The 8 T cell receptor beta chains below all came from one sample that was sequenced in a study of blood T cell repertoires in COVID-19 (TCRdb year 2020). Receptors were amplified or captured by the immunoSEQ multiplex PCR assay. In TCRdb, the immuneACCESS table is reduced to in-frame sequences with V and J assigned. These tables do not hold every clone; where another copy was compared, an unresolved V gene accounts for under half, and the others remain unexplained. The sample has 300,000 to 350,000 clones on record, 87% of them singletons. Approximately 9.9% of the sample rests with the top ten. The specimen was peripheral blood. These receptors all stem from a man aged 25-45 years with COVID-19, enrolled during active disease.

The chain is built from TRBV18 and TRBJ1-5, with unresolved D. This CDR3 has 17 residues. Germline loops: CDR1 KGHSH, CDR2 LQKENI. The V end was cut by 3 bases, the J end by 2 bases, with 17 bases between. In DNA, the CDR3 is TGTGCCAGCTCACCCTATCAGTCGGAGATGGGCAATCAGCCCCAGCATTTT. This translates into CASSPYQSEMGNQPQHF.

The chain joins TRBV6-6 to TRBJ2-7; TRBD2 agrees at 12 bases. The V segment lost 7 bases and the J segment 4 bases; nucleotides outside the gene matches: 11. The CDR3 is 16 residues long. The germline gives CDR1 MNHNY, CDR2 SVGAGI (reference sequence). The DNA for the CDR3 is TGTGCCAGCACCTTGCTTGGACTAGCGGGATTTTACGAGCAGTACTTC. Residues: CASTLLGLAGFYEQYF.

The V call is TRBV4-3, the J call TRBJ2-5; TRBD2 aligns across 10 bases. CDR1 is LGHNA and CDR2 is YSLEER in the germline V gene. The junction had 6 bases not matched to a gene; V was cut back by 0 bases and J by 5 bases. This CDR3 spans 16 amino acids. The CDR3 region has the DNA TGCGCCAGCAGCCAAGAAGTAGCGGGGGGCCTGGAGACCCAGTACTTC. This encodes CASSQEVAGGLETQYF.

The CDR3 spells CATSGDHAAPGSYNEQFF. The CDR3 region has the DNA TGTGCCACCAGCGGCGACCACGCCGCGCCGGGATCCTACAATGAGCAGTTCTTC. The rearrangement uses TRBV15 and TRBJ2-1; D is possibly TRBD2 (5 bases). This CDR3 region has 18 residues. CDR1 and CDR2 from the germline V gene are LNHNV and YYDKDF (reference sequence). Deletions cut 5 bases from V and 1 base from J, with 21 bases between.

The J gene is TRBJ2-7, the V gene TRBV28; 7 nucleotides match TRBD2. The CDR3 spans 13 residues. V was clipped by 2 bases and J by 4 bases; unmatched bases: 2. Germline CDR1 is MDHEN and CDR2 is SYDVKM. The CDR3 DNA reads TGTGCCAGCAGTTTAGGGACTACTTACGAGCAGTACTTC. This gives the protein CASSLGTTYEQYF.

The chain joins TRBV7-3 to TRBJ2-1, with D tentatively TRBD2 (7 bases). The CDR3 runs 15 residues. Deletions cut 6 bases from V and 3 bases from J, with 15 bases between. Germline V lookup: CDR1 SGHTA, CDR2 FQGTGA. DNA of the CDR3: TGTGCCAGCAGTCAAGGACTAGGGGGCTACAATGAGCAGTTCTTC. As protein: CASSQGLGGYNEQFF.

The chain is built from TRBV7-7 and TRBJ2-5, with D possibly matching TRBD2 (6 bases). The CDR3 is 14 amino acids. The V gene's germline CDR1 is SSHAT and CDR2 FNYEAQ (reference sequence). The ends were cut back, 4 bases at V and 1 base at J, with 10 bases in the middle. The CDR3 reads CASSSAGIQETQYF. The CDR3 DNA reads TGTGCCAGCAGCTCGGCGGGGATCCAAGAGACCCAGTACTTC.

This clone was found a few times. At the DNA level, this CDR3 is encoded by other sequences in the same sample as well. This chain joins TRBV9 and TRBJ2-3; D remains ambiguous. V lost 0 bases and J 0 bases, leaving 5 bases between the germline ends. CDR3 length equals 14 residues. Germline CDR1 is SGDLS and CDR2 is YYNGEE. The CDR3 DNA is TGTGCCAGCAGCGTAGCAAGCAGCACAGATACGCAGTATTTT. Amino acids: CASSVASSTDTQYF.